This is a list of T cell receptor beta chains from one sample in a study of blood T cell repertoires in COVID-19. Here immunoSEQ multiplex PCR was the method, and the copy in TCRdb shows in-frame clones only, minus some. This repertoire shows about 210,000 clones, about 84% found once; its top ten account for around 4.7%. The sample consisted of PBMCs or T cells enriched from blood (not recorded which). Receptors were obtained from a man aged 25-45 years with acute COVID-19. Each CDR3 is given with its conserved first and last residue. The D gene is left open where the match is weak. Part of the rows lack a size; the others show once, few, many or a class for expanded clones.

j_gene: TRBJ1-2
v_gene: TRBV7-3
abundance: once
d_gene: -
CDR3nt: TGTGCCAGCAGCTCCTCAGGGGAAGGGTATGGCTACACCTTC
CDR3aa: CASSSSGEGYGYTF

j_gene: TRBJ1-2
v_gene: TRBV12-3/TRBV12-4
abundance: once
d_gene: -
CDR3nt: TGTGCCAGCAGTTTAGGCGCGAACTATGGCTACACCTTC
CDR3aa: CASSLGANYGYTF

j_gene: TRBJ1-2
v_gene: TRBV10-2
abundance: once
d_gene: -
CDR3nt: TGCGCCAGCATGGGGGGGGCGGGTTATGGCTACACCTTC
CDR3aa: CASMGGAGYGYTF

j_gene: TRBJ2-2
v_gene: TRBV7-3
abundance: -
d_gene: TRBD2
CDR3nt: TGTGCCAGCAGCGCGACTAGCGGGAACACCGGGGAGCTGTTTTTT
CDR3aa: CASSATSGNTGELFF

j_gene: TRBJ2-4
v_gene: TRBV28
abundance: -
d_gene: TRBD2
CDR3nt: TGTGCCAGCAATGGAAGAACCAGACTAGCGGGGACCAAAAACATTCAGTACTTC
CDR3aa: CASNGRTRLAGTKNIQYF

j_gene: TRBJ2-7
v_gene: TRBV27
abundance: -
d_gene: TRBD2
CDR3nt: TGTGCCAGCAGTTTATTCGCCCTAGCGGGGAAATCGTACGAGCAGTACTTC
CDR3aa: CASSLFALAGKSYEQYF

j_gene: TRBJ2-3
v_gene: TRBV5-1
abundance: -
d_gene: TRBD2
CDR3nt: TGCGCCAGCAGCTTGCAACTAGCGGGGGCTTCTAACACAGATACGCAGTATTTT
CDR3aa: CASSLQLAGASNTDTQYF

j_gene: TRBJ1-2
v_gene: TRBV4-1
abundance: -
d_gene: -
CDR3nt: TGCGCCAGCAGCCAAACACACACTATGGACTATGGCTACACCTTC
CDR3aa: CASSQTHTMDYGYTF

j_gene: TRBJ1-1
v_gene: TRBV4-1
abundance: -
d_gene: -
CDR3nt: TGCGCCAGCAGCCAAGATACAGACCCGAACACTGAAGCTTTCTTT
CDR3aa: CASSQDTDPNTEAFF

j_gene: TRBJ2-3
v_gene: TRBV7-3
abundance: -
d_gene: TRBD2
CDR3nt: TGTGCCAGCAGCTTAGGGACTAGCGGGTTTCCTAGCACAGATACGCAGTATTTT
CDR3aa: CASSLGTSGFPSTDTQYF

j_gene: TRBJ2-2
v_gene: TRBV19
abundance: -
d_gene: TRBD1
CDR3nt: TGTGCCAGTAGTACCGGACAGGGGATGCGCACCGGGGAGCTGTTTTTT
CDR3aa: CASSTGQGMRTGELFF

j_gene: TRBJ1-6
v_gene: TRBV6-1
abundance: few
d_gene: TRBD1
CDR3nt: TGTGCCAGCAGTGCCTCGGGACAGGGGGTAAATTCACCCCTCCACTTT
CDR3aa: CASSASGQGVNSPLHF

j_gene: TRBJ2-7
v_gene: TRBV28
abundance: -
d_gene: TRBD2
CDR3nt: TGTGCCACCCTCGGACTAGCGTCGAGCTCCTACGAGCAGTACTTC
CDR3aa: CATLGLASSSYEQYF

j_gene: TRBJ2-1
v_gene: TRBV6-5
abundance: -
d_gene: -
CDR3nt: TGTGCCAGCACTCAACTAGGGGGCTCCTACAATGAGCAGTTCTTC
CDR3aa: CASTQLGGSYNEQFF

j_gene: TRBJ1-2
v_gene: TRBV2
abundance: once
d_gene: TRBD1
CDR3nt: TGTGCCAGCAGTGAGCTGACAGGGGCTAACTATGGCTACACCTTC
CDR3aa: CASSELTGANYGYTF

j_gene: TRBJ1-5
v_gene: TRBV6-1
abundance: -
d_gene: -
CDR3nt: TGTGCCAGCAGTGAACAACAGAGTAGCAATCAGCCCCAGCATTTT
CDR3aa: CASSEQQSSNQPQHF

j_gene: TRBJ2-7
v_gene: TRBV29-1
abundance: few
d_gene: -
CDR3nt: TGCAGCGTTGAAGATACCAGGAACTCCTACGAGCAGTACTTC
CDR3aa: CSVEDTRNSYEQYF

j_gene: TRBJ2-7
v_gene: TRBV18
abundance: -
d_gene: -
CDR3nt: TGTGCCAGCTCACCCCTCACAGGGAATTCCTCCTACGAGCAGTACTTC
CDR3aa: CASSPLTGNSSYEQYF

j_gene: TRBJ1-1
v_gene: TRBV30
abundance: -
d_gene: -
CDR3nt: TGTGCCTGGAGACTACCTCTCGGCCGGGGGGGCACTGAAGCTTTCTTT
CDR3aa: CAWRLPLGRGGTEAFF

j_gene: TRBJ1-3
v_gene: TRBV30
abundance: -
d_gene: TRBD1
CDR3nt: TGTGCCTGGAACCGGGACAGGGCTGGAAACACCATATATTTT
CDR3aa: CAWNRDRAGNTIYF

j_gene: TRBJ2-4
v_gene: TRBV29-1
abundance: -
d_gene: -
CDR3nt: TGCAGCGTTGTCGGCGGAGATGGCATTCAGTACTTC
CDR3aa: CSVVGGDGIQYF

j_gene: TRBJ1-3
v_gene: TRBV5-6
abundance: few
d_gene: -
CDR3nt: TGTGCCAGCAGCTCCGCGGAAAACACCATATATTTT
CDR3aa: CASSSAENTIYF

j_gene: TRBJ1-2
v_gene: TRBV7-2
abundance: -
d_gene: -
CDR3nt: TGTGCCAGCAGCTTAAACAGGGATTATGGCTACACCTTC
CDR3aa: CASSLNRDYGYTF

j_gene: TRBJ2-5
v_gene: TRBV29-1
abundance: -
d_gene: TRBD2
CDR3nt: TGCAGCGTTGAAGGGACTAGCGGGGGGTCTGGCGCGACCCAGTACTTC
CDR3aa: CSVEGTSGGSGATQYF